This TCR beta chain was documented in a study of shared clonotypes between healthy human individuals. In the original analysis: There were no quality scores in the junction-only immunoSEQ sequences, so filtering differed. Here immunoSEQ multiplex PCR was the method, and the copy in TCRdb shows in-frame clones only, minus some. The V and J calls and clone size come from that table; D and trimming were worked out from the DNA. The table shows roughly 2.2 million clones, with more than 80% occurring only once. Note on this clone: What it recognizes is unknown.

Whole-study findings and limits: Enrolling few donors narrowed the genetic and exposure-history diversity that was represented. Lower generation probabilities were found for non-shared clonotypes than for those shared by all four donors. Deeper or shallower sequencing was expected to change how clonotypes are shared among donors.

V dropped 5 bases and J dropped 2 bases, with 17 bases sitting between them. Germline values: CDR1 LNHNV, CDR2 YYDKDF (reference sequence). The CDR3 contains 16 residues. The sample comprised naive CD4+ T cells from PBMCs. Subset described: CD45RA+ positively selected. J is TRBJ2-3 and V is TRBV15; tentative D call: TRBD1 (5 bases). The clonotype was recovered from a man younger than 30 in good health. Some clones in this sample may be carry-over from other donors' samples. Written as DNA, the CDR3 is TGTGCCACCAGCCTTACTTTGGGGCTCTTCACAGATACGCAGTATTTT. This translates into CATSLTLGLFTDTQYF. Based on the CDR3 plus reference TRBV15 and TRBJ2-3, the full variable domain is DAMVIQNPRYQVTQFGKPVTLSCSQTLNHNVMYWYQQKSSQAPKLLFHYYDKDFNNEADTPDNFQSRRPNTSFCFLDIRSPGLGDTAMYLCATSLTLGLFTDTQYFGPGTRLTVL.